This T cell receptor beta chain emerged from a study of blood T cell repertoires in COVID-19. The germline V gene has CDR1 SGHTA and CDR2 FQGNSA. This CDR3 has 15 residues. V lost 6 bases, J lost 5 bases, and 17 bases lay in between. Residents of about two dozen US areas, aged roughly 18 to 90 years, made up the participants. Study processing details: Cell counts per sample came from amplifying reference gene primers. The data were produced by immunoSEQ multiplex PCR, yet TCRdb's version contains in-frame clones alone and is incomplete. D and trimming were read from the DNA, whereas the V and J calls and clone size are those reported in that table. The table shows roughly 290,000 clones, with roughly 89% occurring only once.

This clonotype was obtained from a woman aged 18-35 years with acute COVID-19. Sequencing was performed on PBMCs or T cells enriched from blood (not recorded which). V and J are TRBV7-2 and TRBJ1-5; D is ambiguous. The CDR3 nucleotides read TGTGCCAGCAGTTACAAAGCGGCCCCGGATCAGCCCCAGCATTTT. Encoded protein: CASSYKAAPDQPQHF.